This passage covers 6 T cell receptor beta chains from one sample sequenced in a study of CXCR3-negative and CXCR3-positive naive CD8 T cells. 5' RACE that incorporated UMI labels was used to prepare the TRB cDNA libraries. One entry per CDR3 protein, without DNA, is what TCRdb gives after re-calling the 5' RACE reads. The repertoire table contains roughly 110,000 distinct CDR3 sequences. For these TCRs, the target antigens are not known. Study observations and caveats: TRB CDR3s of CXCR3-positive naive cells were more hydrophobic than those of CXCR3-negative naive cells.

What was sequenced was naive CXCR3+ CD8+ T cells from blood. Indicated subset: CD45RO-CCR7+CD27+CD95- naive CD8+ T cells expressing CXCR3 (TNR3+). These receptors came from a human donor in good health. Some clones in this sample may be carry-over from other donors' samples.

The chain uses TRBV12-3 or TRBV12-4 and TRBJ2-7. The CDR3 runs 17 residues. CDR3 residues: CASSLALGPKTAYEQYF.

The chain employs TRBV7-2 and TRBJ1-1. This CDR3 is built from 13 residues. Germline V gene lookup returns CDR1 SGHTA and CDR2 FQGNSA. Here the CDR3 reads CASSLPRGTEAFF.

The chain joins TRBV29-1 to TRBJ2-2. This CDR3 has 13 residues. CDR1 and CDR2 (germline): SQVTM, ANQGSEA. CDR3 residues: CSVGDSNTGELFF.

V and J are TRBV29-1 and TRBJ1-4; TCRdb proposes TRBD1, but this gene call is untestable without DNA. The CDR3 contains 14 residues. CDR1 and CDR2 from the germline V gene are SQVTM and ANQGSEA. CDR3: CSAGQGVFNEKLFF.

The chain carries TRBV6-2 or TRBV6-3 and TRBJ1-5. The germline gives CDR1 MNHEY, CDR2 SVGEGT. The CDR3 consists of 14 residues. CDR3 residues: CASSWFSNNQPQHF.

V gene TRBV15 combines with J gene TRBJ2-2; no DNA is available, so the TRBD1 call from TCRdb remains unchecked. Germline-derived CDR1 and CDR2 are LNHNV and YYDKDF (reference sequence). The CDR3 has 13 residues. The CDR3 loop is CATSQAGAGELFF.